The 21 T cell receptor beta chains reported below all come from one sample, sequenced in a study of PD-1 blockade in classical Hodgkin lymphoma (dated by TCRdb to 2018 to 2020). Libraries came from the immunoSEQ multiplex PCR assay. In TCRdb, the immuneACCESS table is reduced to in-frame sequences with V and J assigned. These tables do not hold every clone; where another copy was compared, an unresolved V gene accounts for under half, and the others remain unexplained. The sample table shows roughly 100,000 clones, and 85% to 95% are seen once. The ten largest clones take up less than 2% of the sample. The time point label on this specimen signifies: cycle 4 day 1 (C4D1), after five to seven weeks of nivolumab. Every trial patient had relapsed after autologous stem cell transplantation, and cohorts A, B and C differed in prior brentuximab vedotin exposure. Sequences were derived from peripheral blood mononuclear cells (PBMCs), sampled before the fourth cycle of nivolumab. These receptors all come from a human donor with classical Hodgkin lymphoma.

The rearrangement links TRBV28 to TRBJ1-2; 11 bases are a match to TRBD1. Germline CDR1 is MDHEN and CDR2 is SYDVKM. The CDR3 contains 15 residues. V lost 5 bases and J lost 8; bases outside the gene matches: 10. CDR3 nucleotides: TGTGCCAGCAGTCCAACCGGACAGGGGGCCGGAGGCTACACCTTC. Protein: CASSPTGQGAGGYTF.

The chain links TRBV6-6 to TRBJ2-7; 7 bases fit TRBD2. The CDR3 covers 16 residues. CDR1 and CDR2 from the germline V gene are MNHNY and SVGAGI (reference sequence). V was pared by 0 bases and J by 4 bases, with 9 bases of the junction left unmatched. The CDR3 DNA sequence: TGTGCCAGCAGTTACTCCCCATTCGGCGGGAGTTACGAGCAGTACTTC. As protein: CASSYSPFGGSYEQYF.

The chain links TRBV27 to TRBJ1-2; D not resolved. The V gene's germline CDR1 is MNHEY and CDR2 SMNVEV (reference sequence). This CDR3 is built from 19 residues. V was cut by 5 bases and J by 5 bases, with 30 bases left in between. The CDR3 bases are TGTGCCAGCAGTCCAGCGTCCTTACTCGGGGAAGAGGACTCTTATGGCTACACCTTC. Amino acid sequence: CASSPASLLGEEDSYGYTF.

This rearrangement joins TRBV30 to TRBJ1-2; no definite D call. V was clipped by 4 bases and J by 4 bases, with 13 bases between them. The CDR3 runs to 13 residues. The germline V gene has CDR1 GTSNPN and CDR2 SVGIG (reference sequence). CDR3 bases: TGTGCCTGGAACGCTCCCCCGGCCTATGGCTACACCTTC. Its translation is CAWNAPPAYGYTF.

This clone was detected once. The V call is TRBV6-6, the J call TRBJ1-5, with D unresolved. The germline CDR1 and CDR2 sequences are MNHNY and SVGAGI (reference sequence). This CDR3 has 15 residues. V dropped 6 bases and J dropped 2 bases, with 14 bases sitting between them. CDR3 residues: CASSRDNQRNQPQHF. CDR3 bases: TGTGCCAGCAGCCGAGACAACCAGCGCAATCAGCCCCAGCATTTT.

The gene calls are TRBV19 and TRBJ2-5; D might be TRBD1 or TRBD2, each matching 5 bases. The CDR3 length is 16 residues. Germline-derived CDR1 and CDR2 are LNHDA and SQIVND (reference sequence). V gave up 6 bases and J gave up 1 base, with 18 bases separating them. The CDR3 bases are TGTGCCAGTAGCACCAAAGGACCGGGACCCCAAGAGACCCAGTACTTC. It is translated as CASSTKGPGPQETQYF.

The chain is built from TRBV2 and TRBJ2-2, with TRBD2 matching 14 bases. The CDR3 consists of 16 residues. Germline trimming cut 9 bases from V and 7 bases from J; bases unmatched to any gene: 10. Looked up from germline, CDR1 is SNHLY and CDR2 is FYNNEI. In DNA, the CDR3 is TGTGCCAGTTCGACTAGCGGGAGGGCCAGGGGCGGGGAGCTGTTTTTT. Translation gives CASSTSGRARGGELFF.

This CDR3 reads CASSLTGRGDTEAFF. Written as DNA, the CDR3 is TGTGCCAGCAGTTTAACAGGGAGGGGGGACACTGAAGCTTTCTTT. This chain links TRBV6-5 with TRBJ1-1; D is perhaps TRBD1 (6 bases). V gave up 4 bases and J gave up 3 bases, with 15 bases separating them. CDR1 and CDR2 (germline): MNHEY, SVGAGI. The length of the CDR3 is 15 residues.

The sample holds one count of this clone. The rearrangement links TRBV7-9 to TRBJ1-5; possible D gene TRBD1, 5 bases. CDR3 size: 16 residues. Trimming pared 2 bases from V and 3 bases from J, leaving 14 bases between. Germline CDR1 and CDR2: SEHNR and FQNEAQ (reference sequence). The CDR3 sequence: CASSLSEAGLNQPQHF. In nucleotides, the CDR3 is TGTGCCAGCAGCTTATCCGAGGCAGGGCTCAATCAGCCCCAGCATTTT.

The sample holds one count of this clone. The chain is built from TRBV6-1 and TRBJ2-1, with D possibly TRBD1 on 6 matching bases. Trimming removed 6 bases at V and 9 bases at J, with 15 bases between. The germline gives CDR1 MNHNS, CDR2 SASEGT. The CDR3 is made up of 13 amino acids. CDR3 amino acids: CASSPTQGTEQFF. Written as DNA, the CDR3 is TGTGCCAGCAGCCCGACACAGGGCACTGAGCAGTTCTTC.

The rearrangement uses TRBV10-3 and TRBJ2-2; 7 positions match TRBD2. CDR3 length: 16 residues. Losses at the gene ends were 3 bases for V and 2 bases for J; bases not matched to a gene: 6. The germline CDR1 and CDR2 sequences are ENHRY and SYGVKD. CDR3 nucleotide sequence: TGTGCCATCAGTGAAAGGCTAGCGGAAAACACCGGGGAGCTGTTTTTT. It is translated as CAISERLAENTGELFF.

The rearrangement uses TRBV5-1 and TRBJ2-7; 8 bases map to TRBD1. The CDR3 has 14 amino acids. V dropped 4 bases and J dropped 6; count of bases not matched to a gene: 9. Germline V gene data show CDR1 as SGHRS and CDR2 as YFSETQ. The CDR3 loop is CASSPGTTGGEQYF. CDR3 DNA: TGCGCCAGCAGCCCTGGTACTACAGGGGGCGAGCAGTACTTC. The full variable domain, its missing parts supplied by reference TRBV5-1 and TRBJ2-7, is KAGVTQTPRYLIKTRGQQVTLSCSPISGHRSVSWYQQTPGQGLQFLFEYFSETQRNKGNFPGRFSGRQFSNSRSEMNVSTLELGDSALYLCASSPGTTGGEQYFGPGTRLTVT.

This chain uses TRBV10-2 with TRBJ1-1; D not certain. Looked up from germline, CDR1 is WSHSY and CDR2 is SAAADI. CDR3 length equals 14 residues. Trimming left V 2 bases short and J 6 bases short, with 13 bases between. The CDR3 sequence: CASSEVSLNSEAFF. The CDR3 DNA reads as TGCGCCAGCAGTGAGGTCAGCCTCAACTCTGAAGCTTTCTTT.

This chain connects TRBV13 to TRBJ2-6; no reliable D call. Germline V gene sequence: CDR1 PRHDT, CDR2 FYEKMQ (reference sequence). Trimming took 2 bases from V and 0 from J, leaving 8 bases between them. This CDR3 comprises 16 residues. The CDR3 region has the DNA TGTGCCAGCAGCTTAAATGTCCCCTCTGGGGCCAACGTCCTGACTTTC. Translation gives CASSLNVPSGANVLTF.

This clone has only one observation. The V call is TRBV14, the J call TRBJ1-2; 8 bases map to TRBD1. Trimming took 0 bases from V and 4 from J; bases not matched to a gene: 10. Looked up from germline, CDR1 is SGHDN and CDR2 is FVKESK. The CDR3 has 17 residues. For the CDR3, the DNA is TGTGCCAGCAGCCAAGATGGCAGGGGGCACTTCCTCTATGGCTACACCTTC. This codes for CASSQDGRGHFLYGYTF.

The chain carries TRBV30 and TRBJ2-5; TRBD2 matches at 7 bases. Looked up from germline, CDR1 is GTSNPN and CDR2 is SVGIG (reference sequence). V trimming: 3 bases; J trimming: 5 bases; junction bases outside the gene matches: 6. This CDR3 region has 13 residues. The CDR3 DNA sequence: TGTGCCTGGAGCCGAGCGGGATGGGAGACCCAGTACTTC. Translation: CAWSRAGWETQYF.

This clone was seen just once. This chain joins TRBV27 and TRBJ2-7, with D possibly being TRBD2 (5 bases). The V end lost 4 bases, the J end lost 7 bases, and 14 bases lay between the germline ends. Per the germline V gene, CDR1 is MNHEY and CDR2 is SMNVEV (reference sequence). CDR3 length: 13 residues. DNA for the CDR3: TGTGCCAGCAGTTCCTACACCGGGAAGGAGCAGTACTTC. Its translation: CASSSYTGKEQYF.

For the CDR3, the DNA is TGTGCCAGAAGCTTGGGGGCGCGTCCGAACACCGGGGAGCTGTTTTTT. It yields the protein CARSLGARPNTGELFF. The chain has TRBV5-3 and TRBJ2-2; no reliable D call. TRBV5-3 is marked as an open reading frame, function uncertain. Trimming shortened V by 0 bases and J by 0 bases, and 9 bases separated the two germline ends. The CDR3 has 16 amino acids.

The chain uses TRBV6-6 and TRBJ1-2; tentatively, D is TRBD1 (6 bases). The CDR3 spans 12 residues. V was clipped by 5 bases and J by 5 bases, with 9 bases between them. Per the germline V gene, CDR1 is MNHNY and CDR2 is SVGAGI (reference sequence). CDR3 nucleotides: TGTGCCAGCAGTACGGACAGATATGGCTACACCTTC. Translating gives CASSTDRYGYTF.

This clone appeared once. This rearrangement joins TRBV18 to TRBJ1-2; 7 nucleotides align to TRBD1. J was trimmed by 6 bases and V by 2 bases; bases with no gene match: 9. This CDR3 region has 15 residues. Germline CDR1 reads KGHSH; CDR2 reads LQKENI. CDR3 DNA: TGTGCCAGCTCACCAGGGGCGACAGGGCAACATGGCTACACCTTC. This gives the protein CASSPGATGQHGYTF.

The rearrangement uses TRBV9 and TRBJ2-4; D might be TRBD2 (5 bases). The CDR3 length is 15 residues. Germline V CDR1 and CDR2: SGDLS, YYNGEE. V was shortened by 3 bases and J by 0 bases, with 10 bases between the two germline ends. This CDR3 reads CASSEDGIAKNIQYF. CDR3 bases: TGTGCCAGCAGCGAAGACGGGATAGCCAAAAACATTCAGTACTTC.